This T cell receptor (beta chain) was captured in a study of T cells in Graves' hyperthyroidism and ophthalmopathy. This clonotype has at least ten counts. No antigen is known for it. Study outcomes and limitations: The model identified upcoming ophthalmopathy a median 6.5 months ahead of onset.

RNA transcripts served as the template for amplifying TCR beta CDR3 regions. The primer set for the first-round RT-PCR of the TCR CDR3 was HTBI. TCRdb analysed the multiplex PCR reads with MiXCR anew, one entry per CDR3 protein. Of about 520,000 distinct CDR3 sequences listed, approximately 25% are singletons. Trimming took off 6 bases at V and 3 bases at J, with 15 bases between the two ends. CDR1 DFQATT and CDR2 SNEGSKA come from the germline V gene (reference sequence). The CDR3 runs 13 residues. The receptor's source is a woman younger than 45 with Graves' ophthalmopathy. Sequences were obtained from blood. This chain uses TRBV20-1 with TRBJ2-7, with TRBD2 as a possible D gene (6 bases). The chain's CDR3 is CSAIGGGDYEQYF. CDR3 in DNA: TGCAGTGCCATAGGTGGCGGGGACTACGAGCAGTACTTC.